This T cell receptor beta chain was identified during a study of T cell responses to AZD1222 COVID-19 vaccine (dated by TCRdb to the early 2020s). In terms of the full investigation: AZD1222 recipients given second doses at about 4 weeks or at about 12 weeks were pooled, since spike-specific TCR depth and breadth were not found to differ between the two schedules. A total of more than 230 trial participants underwent TCR sequencing, of whom nearly 210 had received two doses of AZD1222 and some 25 had received two doses of the MenACWY control vaccine. Trial participants were enrolled by age into 18-55, 56-69 and 70-plus year subgroups, with roughly 160, 29 and 62 TCR-sequenced participants respectively. Summary of the overall study and its limitations: In the small 56-69-year group, the increase in depth fell short of significance, most likely because of low power. The whole spike protein was spanned by vaccine-associated CD4 TCRs, and dominant responses were seen in regions 160-218 and 743-854. Because no samples from the day 14 peak response were available, repertoires could be characterized only after the peak T cell response. Participants were mostly white British, with more females than males. The authors suggested clonal diversity may have been underestimated. Nearly half of unique spike-specific TCRs reportedly recognized epitopes outside regions mutated in the B.1.351 and B.1.1.7 variants. Conclusions about previously exposed vaccinees are limited, since just five to seven AZD1222 recipients were seropositive for SARS-CoV-2 at baseline. A significant rise in spike-specific TCR breadth and depth was observed after two AZD1222 doses relative to day 0 and relative to MenACWY recipients.

Spanning cysteine to phenylalanine, the CDR3 consists of 15 amino acids. CDR3 DNA only is kept here, 45 bases in frame from base 1. The germline V gene provides CDR1 SGHTA and CDR2 FQGNSA. Trimmed from V: 5 bases; trimmed from J: 4 bases; junction bases lacking a gene match: 8. On this clone itself: Which antigen it targets is not known. Base qualities are not recorded, but no much larger clone differs from it by a single base.

The CDR3 regions of human TCRbeta chains were analyzed by immunosequencing. The original pipeline was this. TCRs in the repertoires were matched against a reference library of SARS-CoV-2-specific TCRs that had been generated with the MIRA antigen-specificity platform. Breadth was defined as the fraction of unique TCRs that were SARS-CoV-2-associated, and depth was defined as the fraction of total T cells that were SARS-CoV-2-associated. Using the MIRA data, every spike-specific TCR was mapped to the spike region that the TCR reacted to and assigned to either a CD4 or a CD8 class. Log10-transformed breadth and depth values were compared by one-way ANOVA with Sidak's multiple comparisons tests. TCRdb carries this immuneACCESS record with in-frame sequences only. Its versions omit some clonotypes, under half of them owing to an unresolved V gene in the studies checked, with the rest unexplained. V and J calls and clone size are as listed in that table; D and trimming were resolved from the DNA. This sample comprises approximately 70,000 clones, around nine tenths of them detected only once. Less than 25% of the sample goes to the ten largest clones.

The label giving this sample's time point can be read as: baseline before first vaccination. The vaccinee samples were drawn from two UK trials, COV001 and COV002, one of which was a single-blind randomized controlled phase 2/3 trial testing AZD1222 (ChAdOx1 nCoV-19) in healthy adults. For TCRbeta chain sequencing, PBMC samples were collected from trial participants at day 0 and at day 28 after the second dose. The chain was built from TRBV7-2 and TRBJ1-2, and 9 junctional nucleotides match TRBD1. This receptor was obtained from an adult in good health. The sequencing used peripheral blood, collected on day 0 of AZD1222 vaccination. The nucleotide sequence reads TGTGCCAGCAGCCCCCGGGGGGGACAGGGCTATGGCTACACCTTC. It codes for CASSPRGGQGYGYTF.